This paragraph covers one TCR beta chain sequence. The antigen remains undetermined. This specimen belongs to a study of identical twins. Findings and caveats of the study: Models underestimated how often monozygotic twins shared out-of-frame TCR alpha. Not following the same donors, the study drew its conclusions from cross-sectional statistical analysis.

TCRdb reprocessed the 5' RACE reads with MiXCR, giving one entry per CDR3 protein. The sample holds 1.5 million to 2 million distinct CDR3 sequences, about 32% seen once. There are 17 residues in the CDR3. Germline values: CDR1 MDHEN, CDR2 SYDVKM. V was shortened by 1 base and J by 1 base, with 14 bases between the two germline ends. What was sequenced was cord blood. The rearrangement joins TRBV28 to TRBJ2-1; perhaps D is TRBD1 or TRBD2 (5 bases each). The sequence came from a newborn girl in good health. The CDR3, as DNA: TGTGCCAGCAGTTTATACGGAGGAAGGGGATCCTACAATGAGCAGTTCTTC. It specifies CASSLYGGRGSYNEQFF.